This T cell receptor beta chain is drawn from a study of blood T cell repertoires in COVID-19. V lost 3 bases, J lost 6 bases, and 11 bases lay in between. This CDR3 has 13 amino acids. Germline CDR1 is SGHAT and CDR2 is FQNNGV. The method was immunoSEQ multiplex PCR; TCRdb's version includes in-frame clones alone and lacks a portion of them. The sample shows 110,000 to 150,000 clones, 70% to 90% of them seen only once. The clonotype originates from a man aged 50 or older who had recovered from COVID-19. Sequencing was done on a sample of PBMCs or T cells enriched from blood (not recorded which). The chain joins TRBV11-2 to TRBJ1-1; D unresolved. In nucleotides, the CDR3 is TGTGCCAGCAGCTTGGTCGGTTACGCTGAAGCTTTCTTT. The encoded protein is CASSLVGYAEAFF.